The clone carrying this T cell receptor beta chain has a handful of counts. Per the authors' pipeline: Scientists estimated how many nucleated cells there were by amplifying reference gene primers. Measured with immunoSEQ multiplex PCR; TCRdb has only the in-frame clones, and not every one. V and J calls and clone size are given by that table; D and trimming were obtained from the DNA. The sample holds roughly 84,000 clones, 70% to 90% seen once. Germline loops: CDR1 MGHRA, CDR2 YSYEKL. This CDR3 has 14 amino acids. The V gene lost 6 bases and the J gene lost 8 bases, with 16 bases spanning the gap. The data are from a study of blood T cell repertoires in COVID-19. In the study overall: From the United States, Italy and Spain came samples of acute and convalescent COVID-19. Sample material is recorded as cDNA or gDNA derived from T cells, B-cell-depleted T cells, or PBMCs.

The material sequenced was peripheral blood. This chain joins TRBV4-1 and TRBJ1-4, with unresolved D. The receptor was isolated from an elderly man with active or convalescent COVID-19. The CDR3 DNA follows: TGCGCCAGCAGTTCATTTGGAGTCGGAGAAAAACTGTTTTTT. It encodes CASSSFGVGEKLFF.